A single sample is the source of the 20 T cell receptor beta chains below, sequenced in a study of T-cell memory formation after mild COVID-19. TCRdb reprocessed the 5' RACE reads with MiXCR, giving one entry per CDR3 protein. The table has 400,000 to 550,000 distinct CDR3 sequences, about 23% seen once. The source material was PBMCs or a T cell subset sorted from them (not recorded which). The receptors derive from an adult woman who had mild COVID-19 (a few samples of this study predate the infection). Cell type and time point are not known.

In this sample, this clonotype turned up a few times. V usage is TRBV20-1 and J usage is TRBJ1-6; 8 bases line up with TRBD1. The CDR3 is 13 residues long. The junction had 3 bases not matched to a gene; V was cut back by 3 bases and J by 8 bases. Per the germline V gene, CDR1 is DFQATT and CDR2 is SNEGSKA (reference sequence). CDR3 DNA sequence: TGCAGTGCTAGTGACAGGGGAGATTCACCCCTCCACTTT. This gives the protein CSASDRGDSPLHF.

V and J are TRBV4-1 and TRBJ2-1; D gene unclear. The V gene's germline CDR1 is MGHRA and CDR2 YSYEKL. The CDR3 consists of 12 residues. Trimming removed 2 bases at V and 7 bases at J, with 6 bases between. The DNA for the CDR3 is TGCGCCAGCAGCCAATCCGGGAATGAGCAGTTCTTC. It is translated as CASSQSGNEQFF.

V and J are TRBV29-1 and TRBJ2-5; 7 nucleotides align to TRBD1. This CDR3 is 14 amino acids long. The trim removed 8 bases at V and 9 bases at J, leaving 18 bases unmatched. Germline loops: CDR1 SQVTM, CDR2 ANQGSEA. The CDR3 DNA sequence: TGCAGCTCGAGTGGGCCGGGACAGCCGGAGGCCCAGTACTTC. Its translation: CSSSGPGQPEAQYF.

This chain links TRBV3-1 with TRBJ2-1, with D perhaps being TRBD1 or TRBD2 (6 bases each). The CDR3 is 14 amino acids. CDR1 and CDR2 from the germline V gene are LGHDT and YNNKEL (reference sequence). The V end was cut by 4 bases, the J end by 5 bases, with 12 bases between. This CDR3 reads CASSRRGVHNEQFF. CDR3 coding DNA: TGTGCCAGCAGCCGGAGGGGGGTCCACAATGAGCAGTTCTTC.

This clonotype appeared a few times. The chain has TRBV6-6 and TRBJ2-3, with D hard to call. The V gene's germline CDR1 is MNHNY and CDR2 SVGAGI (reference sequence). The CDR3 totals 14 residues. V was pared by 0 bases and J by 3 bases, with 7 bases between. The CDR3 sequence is CASSYSAPTDTQYF. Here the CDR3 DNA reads TGTGCCAGCAGTTACTCGGCCCCTACAGATACGCAGTATTTT.

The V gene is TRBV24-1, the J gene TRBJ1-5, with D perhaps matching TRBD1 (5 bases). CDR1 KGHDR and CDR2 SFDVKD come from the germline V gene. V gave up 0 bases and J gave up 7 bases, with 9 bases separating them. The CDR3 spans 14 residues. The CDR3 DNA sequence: TGTGCCACCAGTGATTTGGGCGAGGGGCAGCCCCAGCATTTT. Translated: CATSDLGEGQPQHF.

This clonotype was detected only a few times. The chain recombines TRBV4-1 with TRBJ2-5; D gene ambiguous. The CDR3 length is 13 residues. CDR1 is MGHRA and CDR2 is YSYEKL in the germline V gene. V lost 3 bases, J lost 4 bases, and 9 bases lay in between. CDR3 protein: CASSHSWVETQYF. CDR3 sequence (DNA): TGCGCCAGCAGCCATAGCTGGGTAGAGACCCAGTACTTC.

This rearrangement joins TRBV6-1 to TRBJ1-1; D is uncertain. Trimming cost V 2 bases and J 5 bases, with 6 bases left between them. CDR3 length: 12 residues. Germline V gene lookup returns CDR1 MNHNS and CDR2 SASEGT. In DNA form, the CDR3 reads TGTGCCAGCAGTGAAAGGCGGACTGAAGCTTTCTTT. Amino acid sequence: CASSERRTEAFF.

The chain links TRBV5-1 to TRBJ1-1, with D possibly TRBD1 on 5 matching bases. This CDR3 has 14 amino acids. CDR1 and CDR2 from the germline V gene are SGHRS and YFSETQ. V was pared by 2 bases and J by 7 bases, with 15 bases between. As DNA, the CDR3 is TGCGCCAGCAGCTTAGAAGGGGCGCAGGTTGAAGCTTTCTTT. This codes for CASSLEGAQVEAFF. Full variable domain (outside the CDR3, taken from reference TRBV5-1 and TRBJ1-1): KAGVTQTPRYLIKTRGQQVTLSCSPISGHRSVSWYQQTPGQGLQFLFEYFSETQRNKGNFPGRFSGRQFSNSRSEMNVSTLELGDSALYLCASSLEGAQVEAFFGQGTRLTVV.

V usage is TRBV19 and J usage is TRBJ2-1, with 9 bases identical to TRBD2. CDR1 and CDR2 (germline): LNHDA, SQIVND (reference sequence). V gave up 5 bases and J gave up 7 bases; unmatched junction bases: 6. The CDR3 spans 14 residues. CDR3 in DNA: TGTGCCAGTAGTTATAGCGGGAGACATAATGAGCAGTTCTTC. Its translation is CASSYSGRHNEQFF.

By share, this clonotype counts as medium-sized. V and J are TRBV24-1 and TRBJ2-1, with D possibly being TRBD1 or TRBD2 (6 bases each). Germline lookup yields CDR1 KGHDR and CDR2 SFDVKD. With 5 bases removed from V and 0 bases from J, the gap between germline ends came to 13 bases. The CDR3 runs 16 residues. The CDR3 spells CATSGMGGRSYNEQFF. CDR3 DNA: TGTGCCACCAGTGGGATGGGGGGCCGCTCCTACAATGAGCAGTTCTTC.

DNA for the CDR3: TGTGCCAGCAGTTACTCCGCGTCGACAGGTCACAGCCTCTACAATGAGCAGTTCTTC. Its translation: CASSYSASTGHSLYNEQFF. This chain connects TRBV6-5 to TRBJ2-1, with D perhaps TRBD1 (6 bases). The CDR3 contains 19 residues. The V end lost 0 bases, the J end lost 3 bases, and 21 bases lay between the germline ends. Germline loops: CDR1 MNHEY, CDR2 SVGAGI.

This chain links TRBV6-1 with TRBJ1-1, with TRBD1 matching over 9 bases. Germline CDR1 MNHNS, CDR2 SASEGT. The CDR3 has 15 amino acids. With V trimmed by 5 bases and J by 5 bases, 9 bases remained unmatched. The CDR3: CASSYYGTGSTEAFF. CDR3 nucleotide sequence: TGTGCCAGCAGTTACTACGGGACAGGGAGTACTGAAGCTTTCTTT.

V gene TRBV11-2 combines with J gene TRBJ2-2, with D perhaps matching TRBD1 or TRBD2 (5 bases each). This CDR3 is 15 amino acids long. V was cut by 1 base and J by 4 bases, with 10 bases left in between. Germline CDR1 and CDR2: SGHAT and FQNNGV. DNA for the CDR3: TGTGCCAGCAGCTTAGGGTGGGGACCCACCGGGGAGCTGTTTTTT. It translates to CASSLGWGPTGELFF.

CDR3 amino acids: CASSLAPGQGHGYTF. DNA of the CDR3: TGTGCCAGCAGCTTAGCCCCGGGACAGGGCCATGGCTACACCTTC. The chain links TRBV7-9 to TRBJ1-2, with 9 bases aligning to TRBD1. After removal of 0 bases from V and 6 bases from J, the junction contained 5 bases not matched to a gene. The length of the CDR3 is 15 residues. Germline loops: CDR1 SEHNR, CDR2 FQNEAQ (reference sequence).

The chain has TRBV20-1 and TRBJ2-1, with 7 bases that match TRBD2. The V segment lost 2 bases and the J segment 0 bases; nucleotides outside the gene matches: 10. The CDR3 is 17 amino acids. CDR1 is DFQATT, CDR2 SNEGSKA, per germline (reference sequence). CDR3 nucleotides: TGCAGTGCTAGATGGGCTAGCGGACTGACCTCCTACAATGAGCAGTTCTTC. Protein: CSARWASGLTSYNEQFF.

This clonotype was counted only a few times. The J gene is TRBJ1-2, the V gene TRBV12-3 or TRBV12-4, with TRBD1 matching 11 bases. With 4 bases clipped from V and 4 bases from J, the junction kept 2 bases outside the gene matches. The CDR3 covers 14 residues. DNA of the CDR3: TGTGCCAGCAGTTCCGGGACAGGGGGCTATGGCTACACCTTC. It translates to CASSSGTGGYGYTF.

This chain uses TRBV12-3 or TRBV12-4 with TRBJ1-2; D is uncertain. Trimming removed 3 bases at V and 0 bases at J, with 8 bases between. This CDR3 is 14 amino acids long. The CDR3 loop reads CASSFHRSNYGYTF. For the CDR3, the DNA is TGTGCCAGCAGTTTTCACAGATCTAACTATGGCTACACCTTC.

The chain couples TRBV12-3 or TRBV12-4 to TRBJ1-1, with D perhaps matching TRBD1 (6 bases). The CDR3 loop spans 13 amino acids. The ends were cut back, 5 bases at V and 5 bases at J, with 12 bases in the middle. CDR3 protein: CASSASRGTEAFF. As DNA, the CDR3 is TGTGCCAGCAGTGCGAGTAGGGGGACTGAAGCTTTCTTT.

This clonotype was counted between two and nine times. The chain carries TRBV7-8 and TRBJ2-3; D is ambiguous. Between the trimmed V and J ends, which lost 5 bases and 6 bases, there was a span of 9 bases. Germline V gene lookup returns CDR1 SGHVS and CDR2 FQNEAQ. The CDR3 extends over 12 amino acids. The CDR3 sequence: CASSITWDTQYF. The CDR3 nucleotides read TGTGCCAGCAGCATAACGTGGGATACGCAGTATTTT.